This T cell receptor (beta chain) was observed in a study of T-cell memory formation after mild COVID-19. Findings of the study overall: Contracting CD4+ clones lay largely in CM and EM, with CD8+ ones residing in EMRA. Later expanders leaned toward CD4+, whereas clones contracting from day 15 to 85 were balanced CD4/CD8. That cross-reactive memory joined was suggested by some responding clones appearing in pre-infection memory.

On this clonotype itself: Its antigen is not identified.

The CDR3 runs 15 residues. Trimming took 2 bases from V and 7 from J, leaving 15 bases between them. The germline CDR1 and CDR2 sequences are SGHTA and FQGNSA. Constant-segment primers and 5'RACE yielded cDNA libraries for TCR alpha and TCR beta, each carrying sample barcodes and UMIs. One entry per CDR3 protein results from TCRdb running MiXCR on the 5' RACE reads. The sample has a few hundred thousand distinct CDR3 sequences; 20% to 25% are singletons. The sequence was obtained from a man between 18 and 29 years old who had mild COVID-19 (a few samples of this study predate the infection). Cell type and time point are not known. The sequenced sample consisted of PBMCs or a T cell subset sorted from them (not recorded which). V is TRBV7-2 and J is TRBJ2-1; D not certain. CDR3 sequence: CASSLSLRTPNEQFF. The CDR3 bases are TGTGCCAGCAGCTTATCTCTCCGGACGCCGAATGAGCAGTTCTTC.